The 7 T cell receptor beta chains below all came from one sample that was sequenced in a study of T cells in Graves' hyperthyroidism and ophthalmopathy. RNA transcripts were the template for amplifying TCR beta CDR3 regions. First-round RT-PCR targeting the TCR CDR3 was performed with the HTBI primer set. MiXCR, run by TCRdb on the multiplex PCR reads, gives a single entry per CDR3 protein. In the table there are more than 300,000 distinct CDR3 sequences, approximately 17% of which are singletons. Sequencing was performed on blood. The receptors shown here come from a man between 18 and 35 years old with Graves' ophthalmopathy.

The chain has TRBV25-1 and TRBJ2-5, with 8 bases aligning to TRBD2. Germline V gene sequence: CDR1 MGHDK, CDR2 SYGVNS. Trimming took 8 bases from V and 1 from J; bases not matched to a gene: 6. The length of the CDR3 is 14 residues. The CDR3: CASSQAGGQETQYF. The CDR3 DNA is TGTGCCAGCTCGCAGGCGGGGGGCCAAGAGACCCAGTACTTC.

Ten or more counts support this clonotype. The chain recombines TRBV28 with TRBJ2-7, with a tentative D call TRBD2 (5 bases). V was shortened by 2 bases and J by 9 bases, with 11 bases between the two germline ends. Germline CDR1 is MDHEN and CDR2 is SYDVKM. The CDR3 has 12 residues. The CDR3 reads CASSLAGAGQYF. In DNA form, the CDR3 reads TGTGCCAGCAGTTTAGCGGGCGCAGGGCAGTACTTC.

This clonotype was counted between two and nine times. This chain connects TRBV9 to TRBJ2-5; the match to TRBD2 covers 10 bases. Per the germline V gene, CDR1 is SGDLS and CDR2 is YYNGEE. The ends lost 3 bases at V and 5 bases at J; junction bases unmatched: 7. The CDR3 loop spans 15 amino acids. This chain's CDR3 is CASSAASGGAETQYF. In nucleotides, the CDR3 is TGTGCCAGCAGCGCCGCGAGCGGGGGGGCGGAGACCCAGTACTTC.

V is TRBV5-4 and J is TRBJ2-3; D assignment may be TRBD1 or TRBD2 (6 bases each). Deletions cut 4 bases from V and 2 bases from J, with 23 bases between. The CDR3 runs 18 residues. Per the germline V gene, CDR1 is SGHNT and CDR2 is YYREEE (reference sequence). CDR3 DNA sequence: TGTGCCAGCAGCGGCAAGAGGGGGGCTGCTATGAACACAGATACGCAGTATTTT. It yields the protein CASSGKRGAAMNTDTQYF.

The chain links TRBV5-4 to TRBJ2-7; 11 bases are a match to TRBD1. The J segment lost 5 bases and the V segment lost 5 bases, leaving 6 bases of the junction unmatched. Germline CDR1 and CDR2: SGHNT and YYREEE (reference sequence). CDR3 length equals 14 residues. In DNA, the CDR3 is TGTGCCAGCAGGGCCGGGACAGGGGGACACGAGCAGTACTTC. Translation: CASRAGTGGHEQYF.

V gene TRBV2 combines with J gene TRBJ2-2; 7 nucleotides align to TRBD1. Per the germline V gene, CDR1 is SNHLY and CDR2 is FYNNEI. V lost 6 bases and J lost 2; bases outside the gene matches: 9. This CDR3 spans 16 amino acids. CDR3 sequence: CASSPGQVPNTGELFF. DNA of the CDR3: TGTGCCAGCAGCCCAGGACAGGTTCCTAACACCGGGGAGCTGTTTTTT.

The rearrangement joins TRBV3-1 to TRBJ2-5; D uncertain. V dropped 4 bases and J dropped 2 bases, with 11 bases sitting between them. This CDR3 comprises 14 residues. Germline V gene sequence: CDR1 LGHDT, CDR2 YNNKEL (reference sequence). The DNA of the CDR3 is TGTGCCAGCAGCCCTGGGCCCAGACAAGAGACCCAGTACTTC. It encodes CASSPGPRQETQYF.